This T cell receptor beta chain derives from a study of cytomegalovirus exposure and HLA in healthy donors. Study-level points and caveats: The authors judged a highly shared variant cluster likely a sequencing artifact. Roughly uniform depth of sequencing across donors was assumed in presence/absence analyses. In vitro testing confirmed a few CMV-associated chains as specific for CMV antigens.

The PCR used 60 Vbeta and 13 Jbeta primers. As processed by the authors: In a later analysis, 75 million to 95 million unique TCR beta chains included roughly 11 million shared by two or more donors. TCRdb's table, derived via immunoSEQ multiplex PCR, lists solely in-frame clones and lacks some. V and J calls and clone size are those listed in that table; D and trimming were worked out from the DNA. This table has 110,000 or so clones, just under 80% appearing once. This clone occurred a few times. The antigen remains undetermined. Germline CDR1 and CDR2: SGHAT and FQNNGV. J was trimmed by 0 bases and V by 6 bases; bases with no gene match: 17. This CDR3 has 19 amino acids.

This TCR came from a male donor in good health and CMV-seronegative. The J gene is TRBJ1-3, the V gene TRBV11-2; 7 nucleotides match TRBD1. Sequenced material: PBMCs. CDR3 amino acids: CASSSGYLQGRPSGNTIYF. CDR3 nucleotides: TGTGCCAGCAGTTCTGGCTACCTACAGGGGCGCCCCTCTGGAAACACCATATATTTT.